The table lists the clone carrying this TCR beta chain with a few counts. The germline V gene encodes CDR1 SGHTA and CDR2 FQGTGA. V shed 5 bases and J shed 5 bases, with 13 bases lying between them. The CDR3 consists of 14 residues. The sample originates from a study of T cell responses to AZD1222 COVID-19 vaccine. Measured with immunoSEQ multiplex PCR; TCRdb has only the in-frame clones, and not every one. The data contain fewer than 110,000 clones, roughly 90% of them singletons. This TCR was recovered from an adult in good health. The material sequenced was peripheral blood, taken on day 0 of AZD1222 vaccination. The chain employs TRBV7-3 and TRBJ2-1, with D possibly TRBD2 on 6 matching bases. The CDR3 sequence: CASSPGAADNEQFF. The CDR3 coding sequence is TGTGCCAGCAGCCCGGGAGCCGCCGACAATGAGCAGTTCTTC. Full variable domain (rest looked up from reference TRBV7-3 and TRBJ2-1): GAGVSQTPSNKVTEKGKYVELRCDPISGHTALYWYRQSLGQGPEFLIYFQGTGAADDSGLPNDRFFAVRPEGSVSTLKIQRTERGDSAVYLCASSPGAADNEQFFGPGTRLTVL.